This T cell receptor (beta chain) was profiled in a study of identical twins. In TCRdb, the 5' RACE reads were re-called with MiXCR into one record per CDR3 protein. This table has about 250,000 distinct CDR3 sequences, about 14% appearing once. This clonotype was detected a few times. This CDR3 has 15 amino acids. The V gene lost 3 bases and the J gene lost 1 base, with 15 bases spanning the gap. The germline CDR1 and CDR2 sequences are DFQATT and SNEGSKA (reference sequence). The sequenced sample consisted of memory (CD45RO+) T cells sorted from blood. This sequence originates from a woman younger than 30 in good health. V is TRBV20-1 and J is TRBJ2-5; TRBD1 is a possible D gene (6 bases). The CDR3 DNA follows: TGCAGTGCTAGGTCACGCAGGGGTATCCAAGAGACCCAGTACTTC. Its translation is CSARSRRGIQETQYF.